This T cell receptor beta chain is from a study of shared clonotypes between healthy human individuals. Whole-study results and caveats: Naive subsets, compared against memory subsets, generally had larger estimated richness values. Clonotypes which were not shared had lower generation probabilities than clonotypes that all four donors shared.

This CDR3 has 14 amino acids. The germline CDR1 and CDR2 sequences are SGHRS and YFSETQ. V lost 0 bases and J lost 7, with 13 bases in between. Measured with immunoSEQ multiplex PCR; TCRdb has only the in-frame clones, and not every one. The profile shows 650,000 to 800,000 clones, about two thirds of them singletons. Every donor, a Caucasian adult, lived in Nashville, Tennessee. To note about this clone: Its antigen is not known.

The sample taken for sequencing was memory CD4+ T cells sorted from blood. Subset meaning: CD45RA-negative fraction. The TCR originated in a young woman in good health. The chain uses TRBV5-1 and TRBJ1-1; D gene uncertain. CDR3 residues: CASSLEGRRLEAFF. The CDR3, as DNA: TGCGCCAGCAGCTTGGAAGGGAGGAGGCTTGAAGCTTTCTTT.